The clone carrying this TCR beta chain occurred a few times. Its antigen is still unknown. This entry comes from a study of blood T cells in healthy people across ages. PCR was performed a second time for about 6 to 12 cycles using a sample-barcoded 5' primer and a J-beta primer mix. Each cDNA was tagged by a template-switch adaptor containing 12 random nucleotides. TCRdb called the 5' RACE reads again in MiXCR, with one record for every CDR3 protein. The sample consists of about 1.1 million distinct CDR3 sequences, approximately 38% of them appearing once. Broader study findings: The unknown donor CMV status may have confounded expanded clonotype changes. The percentage of naive T cells correlated strongly with TCR beta diversity.

The CDR3 is 13 residues long. J gave up 5 bases and V 6 bases, and 3 bases lay outside the gene matches. CDR1 is MGHDK and CDR2 is SYGVNS in the germline V gene. Sequenced sample: blood. This chain links TRBV25-1 with TRBJ2-5; 10 bases are shared with TRBD1. The TCR originated in a man aged 18 to 30 in good health. The DNA for the CDR3 is TGTGCCAGCAGGGGGACAGGGGTCGAGACCCAGTACTTC. Residues: CASRGTGVETQYF.